This TCR beta chain originates from a study of post-analysis software for immune sequencing data. TCR beta cDNA libraries had unique molecular identifiers. cDNA molecules numbering about 480,000 came from roughly 1 to 10 million T cells. From the PCR reads, TCRdb called clonotypes with MiXCR, one entry per CDR3 protein. The data show roughly 650,000 distinct CDR3 sequences, more than 50% seen once. Study-level findings and limits: Relative to controls, patients had roughly five TRBV segments at higher frequency, with TRBV5-6, TRBV5-1 and TRBV20-1 among these.

Germline V gene lookup returns CDR1 DFQATT and CDR2 SNEGSKA (reference sequence). Between the trimmed V and J ends, which lost 7 bases and 10 bases, there was a span of 10 bases. CDR3 length equals 9 residues. Note on this clonotype: Its target is not known.

The sequence was obtained from a girl aged 2 to 9 with multiple sclerosis. The chain combines TRBV20-1 with TRBJ1-1, with D unclear. Sequencing was carried out using blood. CDR3 in amino acids: CSVPGVAFF. CDR3 DNA: TGCAGTGTCCCCGGGGTAGCTTTCTTT.